This entry describes one T cell receptor beta chain. Sequencing was performed with immunoSEQ multiplex PCR; in TCRdb, only in-frame clones are kept and a portion is missing. The sample has fewer than 200,000 clones; approximately 81% are singletons. The data were obtained in a study of cytomegalovirus exposure and HLA in healthy donors. The wider study: Later, an analysis reported that the 120 or so validation repertoires had used the same platform as the approximately 690 first-cohort repertoires.

CDR3 length: 15 residues. Germline loops: CDR1 SEHNR, CDR2 FQNEAQ (reference sequence). Trimming shortened V by 6 bases and J by 0 bases, and 14 bases separated the two germline ends. The specimen sequenced was PBMCs. The gene calls are TRBV7-9 and TRBJ1-2; D might be TRBD1 (5 bases). The receptor was isolated from a man younger than 30 in good health and CMV-seropositive. The CDR3: CASSYWAGSNYGYTF. Here the CDR3 DNA reads TGTGCCAGCAGTTATTGGGCAGGGTCTAACTATGGCTACACCTTC.